The rows below give T cell receptor beta chains drawn from one sample of a study of blood T cell repertoires in COVID-19. Repertoires were generated with immunoSEQ multiplex PCR, while TCRdb's copy carries only in-frame clones and drops some. Of about 73,000 clones in the sample, roughly four fifths were seen once. The sequenced material came from peripheral blood. The receptors come from a woman aged 55-69 years with acute or convalescent COVID-19. Both conserved end residues are part of each CDR3. D genes are given only for firm matches. Clone size, where shown, is once, few, many, or a class for clones that have expanded.

TRBJ1-1,NA,NA,TRBV28,TGTGCCAGCAGTTTTGGACAGCCGAACACTGAAGCTTTCTTT,CASSFGQPNTEAFF
TRBJ1-5,TRBD1,once,TRBV2,TGTGCCAGCTCGGGACAGGCCATCCATCAGCCCCAGCATTTT,CASSGQAIHQPQHF
TRBJ1-1,TRBD1,NA,TRBV6-6,TGTGCCAGCAGTCACCCCGGGACAGGCCCAAACACTGAAGCTTTCTTT,CASSHPGTGPNTEAFF
TRBJ2-7,NA,NA,TRBV3-1/TRBV3-2,TGTGCCAGCAGCCCTCAGACTGTCAACTACGAGCAGTACTTC,CASSPQTVNYEQYF
TRBJ2-1,TRBD1,NA,TRBV10-1,TGCGCCAGCAGCCTGACAGGGGGCAATGAGCAGTTCTTC,CASSLTGGNEQFF
TRBJ1-5,NA,NA,TRBV5-6,TGTGCCAGCAGCTTGACTTTCCCCCCGCCGGGGGGGGTTGATCAGCCCCAGCATTTT,CASSLTFPPPGGVDQPQHF
TRBJ2-3,NA,NA,TRBV6-5,TGTGCCAGCAGTTACGGTCTGGGGGCCTCCACAGATACGCAGTATTTT,CASSYGLGASTDTQYF
TRBJ2-7,TRBD2,NA,TRBV9,TGTGCCAGCAGCGTGGCGACTAGCGGGAGTAAAAACGAGCAGTACTTC,CASSVATSGSKNEQYF
TRBJ2-7,NA,NA,TRBV6-2/TRBV6-3,TGTGCCAGCAGTTACTTATACGAGCAGTACTTC,CASSYLYEQYF
TRBJ2-2,TRBD2,NA,TRBV27,TGTGCCAGCAGTTTAGAAAGCGGGGGGGCCGCCGGGGAGCTGTTTTTT,CASSLESGGAAGELFF
TRBJ1-2,NA,NA,TRBV18,TGTGCCAGCTTCCCCAGTGGAGCCTCCTATGGCTACACCTTC,CASFPSGASYGYTF
TRBJ1-6,TRBD1,NA,TRBV19,TGTGCCAGTAGTAGATTTACTGGACAGGGAATTACTTCACCCCTCCACTTT,CASSRFTGQGITSPLHF
TRBJ2-4,NA,NA,TRBV3-1/TRBV3-2,TGTGCCAGCAGCCAAGGTCGGGTAGCCAAAAACATTCAGTACTTC,CASSQGRVAKNIQYF
TRBJ1-3,NA,NA,TRBV3-1/TRBV3-2,TGTGCCAGCAGCCCGAGGGTTGGAAACACCATATATTTT,CASSPRVGNTIYF
TRBJ1-3,NA,NA,TRBV10-3,TGTGCCATCAGTGAGGAGGGTTACGGAAACACCATATATTTT,CAISEEGYGNTIYF
TRBJ2-2,TRBD2,few,TRBV11-3,TGTGCCAGCAGCCCAGGACTAGCGGGGACCGGGGAGCTGTTTTTT,CASSPGLAGTGELFF
TRBJ2-7,TRBD1,NA,TRBV3-1/TRBV3-2,TGTGCCAGCAGCCACGCCGACAGGGGAGGCTACGAGCAGTACTTC,CASSHADRGGYEQYF
TRBJ1-1,NA,NA,TRBV29-1,TGCAGCGTTGAATCGAGCAAGCGGGGGTGGAACACTGAAGCTTTCTTT,CSVESSKRGWNTEAFF
TRBJ2-7,NA,NA,TRBV18,TGTGCCAGCTCACCTCCCGGGTACCACGACGAGCAGTACTTC,CASSPPGYHDEQYF
TRBJ2-5,TRBD2,NA,TRBV9,TGTGCCAGCAGCGCGGTCAGCGGGAGTCAAGAGACCCAGTACTTC,CASSAVSGSQETQYF
TRBJ1-2,NA,once,TRBV29-1,TGCAGCGTTGAAGGTCGTCAGGGGTTCGGCTACACCTTC,CSVEGRQGFGYTF
TRBJ2-1,TRBD2,once,TRBV2,TGTGCCAGCAGTGAAGGTCGGCTAGCGGGGGGCAATGAGCAGTTCTTC,CASSEGRLAGGNEQFF
TRBJ2-2,TRBD2,NA,TRBV5-8,TGTGCCAGCAGCTTGATAGGAGCGGGGGACACCGGGGAGCTGTTTTTT,CASSLIGAGDTGELFF
TRBJ2-1,TRBD1,NA,TRBV28,TGTGCCAGCAGGATAACAGGGGTCTCCTACAATGAGCAGTTCTTC,CASRITGVSYNEQFF
TRBJ2-7,NA,NA,TRBV19,TGTGCCAGTAGTATAGACAGGGTTGGATCCTACGAGCAGTACTTC,CASSIDRVGSYEQYF
TRBJ1-1,NA,NA,TRBV18,TGTGCCAGCTCCCGAACCACCCCCAGGCCCTTAATGAACACTGAAGCTTTCTTT,CASSRTTPRPLMNTEAFF
TRBJ2-3,TRBD2,NA,TRBV30,TGTGCCTGGAGCTCAAGTAGCGGGGCCCAAGAAGAGGTGCAGTATTTT,CAWSSSSGAQEEVQYF
TRBJ1-1,TRBD1,NA,TRBV2,TGTGCCAGCATTAGACAGGGAGGAGCTGAAGCTTTCTTT,CASIRQGGAEAFF
TRBJ2-5,TRBD1,NA,TRBV30,TGTGCCTGGAGTCGATCCATGGGACAGGGGGCTGGGACCCAGTACTTC,CAWSRSMGQGAGTQYF
TRBJ2-4,NA,NA,TRBV15,TGTGCCACAGAGGAGAAGGGACTCGCCAAAAACATTCAGTACTTC,CATEEKGLAKNIQYF
TRBJ1-1,NA,NA,TRBV28,TGTGCCAGCAGTTTAACAGGCGAGAACACTGAAGCTTTCTTT,CASSLTGENTEAFF
TRBJ2-3,TRBD1,NA,TRBV5-4,TGTGCCAGCAGCTCGGACTACGACAGGGGACATACGCAGTATTTT,CASSSDYDRGHTQYF
TRBJ1-4,NA,once,TRBV30,TGTGCCTGGAGCGATTTGACACGGGGATACGAAAAACTGTTTTTT,CAWSDLTRGYEKLFF
TRBJ1-4,NA,NA,TRBV5-1,TGCGCCAGCAGCCCCCCGACAGCTGGAAGTGAAAAACTGTTTTTT,CASSPPTAGSEKLFF
TRBJ1-1,TRBD1,once,TRBV7-9,TGTGCCAGCAGCCCGACAGGGGGATCATTCACTGAAGCTTTCTTT,CASSPTGGSFTEAFF
TRBJ1-5,NA,many,TRBV15,TGTGCCACCAGCAGGGGACAAAGTAGCAATCAGCCCCAGCATTTT,CATSRGQSSNQPQHF
TRBJ1-4,TRBD1,NA,TRBV27,TGTGCCAGCAGTCAGGGGGTTCGGTGGGCTAATGAAAAACTGTTTTTT,CASSQGVRWANEKLFF
TRBJ2-2,TRBD2,NA,TRBV7-9,TGTGCCAGCAGCCCCGCGGGGAGGGCGGTCGTGGAGCTGTTTTTT,CASSPAGRAVVELFF
TRBJ1-5,TRBD1,NA,TRBV24-1,TGTGCCACCAGTGATCCGGGACAGGGCCCGGGGCAGCCCCAGCATTTT,CATSDPGQGPGQPQHF
TRBJ1-2,TRBD1,NA,TRBV24-1,TGTGCCACAAGAACAGGGGGCGTCGGCTACACCTTC,CATRTGGVGYTF
TRBJ2-2,NA,NA,TRBV6-1,TGTGCCAGCAGTGAAGCGACCTACCCCCGGGGGTATAGAAACACCGGGGAGCTGTTTTTT,CASSEATYPRGYRNTGELFF
TRBJ1-1,NA,NA,TRBV27,TGTGCCAGCAGTTCGGCGGCGAGACGCACTGAAGCTTTCTTT,CASSSAARRTEAFF
TRBJ1-1,NA,NA,TRBV9,TGTGCCAGCAGCGTAGCTTTGCGGGGAACTGAAGCTTTCTTT,CASSVALRGTEAFF
TRBJ2-1,TRBD1,NA,TRBV5-1,TGCGCCAGCAACGTGGGGGGACAGGGTAGTGAGCAGTTCTTC,CASNVGGQGSEQFF
TRBJ2-5,TRBD2,once,TRBV5-6,TGTGCCAGCAGCCAATGGGGACTAGCGGGGGAAGAGACCCAGTACTTC,CASSQWGLAGEETQYF
TRBJ1-2,TRBD1,NA,TRBV19,TGTGCCAGTAGGAAGCCGGGACAGGGGGTAGGCTATGGCTACACCTTC,CASRKPGQGVGYGYTF
TRBJ1-2,NA,NA,TRBV27,TGTGCCAGCAGTTTCCATTCCGGTGCCTCAGGGACTCCTCGTAACTATGGCTACACCTTC,CASSFHSGASGTPRNYGYTF
TRBJ1-6,NA,NA,TRBV6-7,TGTGCCAGCAGTTATGTTCTTGGGGCTTCACCCCTCCACTTT,CASSYVLGASPLHF
TRBJ1-5,NA,NA,TRBV24-1,TGTGCCACCAGTGACAACGGTGCGGGGGGGAGTAATCAGCCCCAGCATTTT,CATSDNGAGGSNQPQHF
TRBJ1-1,TRBD1,NA,TRBV12-3/TRBV12-4,TGTGCCAGCAGTCCACAGGGGTGGACTGAAGCTTTCTTT,CASSPQGWTEAFF
TRBJ1-1,TRBD1,few,TRBV29-1,TGCAGCGCCTCCGCGCAGGGGGGCCCTGGGCAAGCTTTCTTT,CSASAQGGPGQAFF
TRBJ1-3,TRBD1,NA,TRBV19,TGTGCCAGTAGTGGGGATTTAGGACAGGGAAAGGGAAACACCATATATTTT,CASSGDLGQGKGNTIYF
TRBJ2-5,TRBD2,NA,TRBV3-1/TRBV3-2,TGTGCCAGCAGCCTCCCGGGAGGGCCAGAGACCCAGTACTTC,CASSLPGGPETQYF
TRBJ1-3,NA,NA,TRBV5-1,TGCGCCAGCAGCTTGCAGTCCTCTGGAAACACCATATATTTT,CASSLQSSGNTIYF